The entry below describes one T cell receptor (beta chain). As yet, its antigen is unknown. The data stem from a study of cytomegalovirus exposure and HLA in healthy donors. The CDR3 is 15 amino acids. Germline-derived CDR1 and CDR2 are LNHDA and SQIVND (reference sequence). Trimming removed 6 bases at V and 2 bases at J, with 15 bases between. Study findings and constraints: Associated with cytomegalovirus, according to the listing, were 164 TCR beta chains. According to a subsequent analysis, TCR clusters from the first cohort were inclined to appear together in the 110 or so validation repertoires. Testing in vitro showed three CMV-associated chains specific for CMV antigens.

The study drew the donors from its approximately 110-subject validation cohort, separate from the roughly 700-subject first cohort. The table came from immunoSEQ multiplex PCR; TCRdb's copy has only in-frame clones and leaves some out. The sample includes 150,000 to 200,000 clones, over 80% of them seen just once. The chain employs TRBV19 and TRBJ2-3, with D possibly TRBD1 on 6 matching bases. Sequencing was performed on PBMCs. The clonotype comes from a man under 40 in good health and CMV-seropositive. The CDR3 DNA follows: TGTGCCAGTAGGGCCGGACAGCTTTCCACAGATACGCAGTATTTT. Protein product: CASRAGQLSTDTQYF.